What follows is one TCR beta chain and its context. The antigen is not known. Measured with immunoSEQ multiplex PCR; TCRdb has only the in-frame clones, and not every one. The table shows under 35,000 clones, with about nine tenths occurring only once. This sample is part of a study of neoadjuvant nivolumab and ipilimumab in lung cancer. On the study more broadly: Patients got nivolumab 3 mg/kg on days 1, 15 and 29; combination added ipilimumab 1 mg/kg day 1.

Study results and limitations: A small number of samples were TCR sequenced.

The V and J ends lost 6 bases and 2 bases respectively, with 7 bases between them. The CDR3 sequence is 12 residues long. Germline V CDR1 and CDR2: SGHDN, FVKESK. The material was peripheral blood, obtained after neoadjuvant nivolumab, alone or with ipilimumab, at or shortly before surgery. The genes are TRBV14 and TRBJ1-1; D ambiguous. The source of this sequence is an adult with non-small cell lung cancer. The CDR3 spells CASSFSNTEAFF. The CDR3 DNA is TGTGCCAGCAGTTTCAGCAACACTGAAGCTTTCTTT.